The 15 T cell receptor beta chains below come from one sample, sequenced in a study of regulatory T cells in long-lasting Graves disease. The time point: newly diagnosed GD, antithyroid drugs for less than 3 months. PBMCs were the source of the RNA used for TCR sequencing. With iRepertoire HTBI primers and Arm-PCR of CDR3 regions, TCR beta libraries were built. A single record per CDR3 protein comes from TCRdb applying MiXCR to the multiplex PCR reads. Of about 330,000 distinct CDR3 sequences listed, about a sixth are singletons. These data also featured in a second study, about T cells in Graves' hyperthyroidism and ophthalmopathy.

The sample was peripheral blood mononuclear cells (PBMCs), taken at new diagnosis, from a patient treated with antithyroid drugs. The receptors derive from a woman under 30 with Graves disease.

V is TRBV9 and J is TRBJ2-3, with 12 bases fitting TRBD2. Germline lookup yields CDR1 SGDLS and CDR2 YYNGEE. With V trimmed by 3 bases and J by 4 bases, 3 bases remained unmatched. There are 15 residues in the CDR3. The CDR3 DNA sequence: TGTGCCAGCAGCGCTAGCGGGGGGGCAGCAGATACGCAGTATTTT. Residues: CASSASGGAADTQYF.

This clonotype came up many times. The chain recombines TRBV5-1 with TRBJ2-7; D is possibly TRBD2 (6 bases). The CDR3 has 14 amino acids. Trimming removed 8 bases at V and 5 bases at J, with 20 bases between. The germline V gene encodes CDR1 SGHRS and CDR2 YFSETQ. The CDR3 loop reads CASRLGGTIDEQYF. The CDR3 bases are TGCGCCAGTAGACTTGGGGGGACGATCGACGAGCAGTACTTC.

Ten or more counts support this clonotype. The chain joins TRBV20-1 to TRBJ2-4; 8 bases line up with TRBD2. There are 14 residues in the CDR3. Germline values: CDR1 DFQATT, CDR2 SNEGSKA (reference sequence). J was trimmed by 6 bases and V by 6 bases; bases with no gene match: 10. DNA for the CDR3: TGCAGTGCCCCTGTAGGAGCGGGAGCAAACATTCAGTACTTC. This encodes CSAPVGAGANIQYF.

The chain combines TRBV10-3 with TRBJ2-5; TRBD2 aligns across 12 bases. Germline CDR1 and CDR2: ENHRY and SYGVKD. V was clipped by 4 bases and J by 5 bases; unmatched bases: 2. The CDR3 runs 14 residues. The CDR3 spells CAISASGGGETQYF. The CDR3 region has the DNA TGTGCCATCAGTGCTAGCGGGGGGGGGGAGACCCAGTACTTC.

This clonotype was recorded a few times. The chain recombines TRBV19 with TRBJ1-3; the D gene is possibly TRBD1 (6 bases). The V end lost 5 bases, the J end lost 0 bases, and 20 bases lay between the germline ends. The CDR3 extends over 18 amino acids. Germline values: CDR1 LNHDA, CDR2 SQIVND (reference sequence). The CDR3 region is CASSDLYREDFSGNTIYF. CDR3 bases: TGTGCCAGTAGTGACCTTTACAGGGAAGACTTCTCTGGAAACACCATATATTTT.

This clonotype was seen only a few times. The rearrangement joins TRBV4-1 to TRBJ1-2, with TRBD1 as a possible D gene (5 bases). Trimming removed 1 base at V and 2 bases at J, with 23 bases between. CDR3 length: 19 residues. The germline V gene has CDR1 MGHRA and CDR2 YSYEKL. CDR3 DNA sequence: TGCGCCAGCAGCCAAGGGAGGGCCTTTCTCCGGGGGAAGAACTATGGCTACACCTTC. Translated: CASSQGRAFLRGKNYGYTF.

The chain joins TRBV18 to TRBJ2-3; 8 bases are a match to TRBD1. V was clipped by 4 bases and J by 6 bases; unmatched bases: 9. This CDR3 spans 15 amino acids. Germline values: CDR1 KGHSH, CDR2 LQKENI. CDR3 nucleotide sequence: TGTGCCAGCTCACGCGACCAGGGGGCATGGGATACGCAGTATTTT. Its translation is CASSRDQGAWDTQYF.

The table lists this clonotype with many counts. V and J are TRBV20-1 and TRBJ2-7, with 7 bases matching TRBD2. The trim removed 5 bases at V and 3 bases at J, leaving 10 bases unmatched. The V gene's germline CDR1 is DFQATT and CDR2 SNEGSKA (reference sequence). This CDR3 spans 14 amino acids. CDR3 nucleotide sequence: TGCAGTGCTGGCCCCCGGGCGGGAGTCTACGAGCAGTACTTC. Its translation: CSAGPRAGVYEQYF.

There are a few counts of this clonotype. V usage is TRBV5-1 and J usage is TRBJ2-7, with D perhaps TRBD1 (6 bases). There are 12 residues in the CDR3. CDR1 and CDR2 (germline): SGHRS, YFSETQ. Trimming removed 2 bases at V and 6 bases at J, with 9 bases between. In DNA form, the CDR3 reads TGCGCCAGCAGCTTATCAGGGGTCGAGCAGTACTTC. It translates to CASSLSGVEQYF.

This clonotype was seen repeatedly, ten times or more. The chain carries TRBV6-9 and TRBJ2-7; possible D gene TRBD1, 6 bases. Germline V gene lookup returns CDR1 MNHGY and CDR2 SVAAGI. V lost 3 bases and J lost 7, with 16 bases in between. The CDR3 extends over 14 amino acids. The CDR3: CASSYFTGSEEQYF. In DNA form, the CDR3 reads TGTGCCAGCAGTTACTTTACAGGGTCTGAGGAGCAGTACTTC.

This clonotype was observed once. A much larger clone differs from this one at a single base, so this may be a read error. The chain carries TRBV10-3 and TRBJ2-2; the match to TRBD1 covers 7 bases. Germline V CDR1 and CDR2: ENHRY, SYGVKD. The CDR3 is 13 residues long. The CDR3 sequence: CAISETGAGELVF. Written as DNA, the CDR3 is TGTGCCATCAGTGAAACAGGGGCCGGGGAGCTGGTTTTT.

This clonotype was detected only a few times. One end of the junction is discordant with germline, which a read error may explain. The chain carries TRBV3-1 and TRBJ1-1; maybe TRBD1 (5 bases). The CDR3 is 11 residues long. Germline V gives CDR1 LGHDT, CDR2 YNNKEL (reference sequence). The CDR3 coding sequence is TGTGCCAGCAGCCGAGGGACTGAAGCTTCCTTT. Residues: CASSRGTEASF.

This clonotype was picked up many times. The V and J genes are TRBV2 and TRBJ2-2; 8 nucleotides match TRBD2. CDR1 is SNHLY and CDR2 is FYNNEI in the germline V gene. CDR3 length: 17 residues. V was clipped by 7 bases and J by 4 bases; unmatched bases: 14. CDR3 in DNA: TGTGCCAGCAAGGGATTGGGCGAGCGGGAGCGCACCGGGGAGCTGTTTTTT. Protein product: CASKGLGERERTGELFF.

This clonotype was recorded at least ten times. V usage is TRBV7-3 and J usage is TRBJ2-5; D unclear. With 0 bases removed from V and 4 bases from J, the gap between germline ends came to 9 bases. From germline, CDR1 is SGHTA and CDR2 FQGTGA. The CDR3 spans 14 residues. The CDR3 bases are TGTGCCAGCAGCTTAACAGGGTTCGGAGAGACCCAGTACTTC. This encodes CASSLTGFGETQYF.

This clonotype was found many times. The chain has TRBV12-3 or TRBV12-4 and TRBJ2-5; TRBD2 agrees at 9 bases. The CDR3 loop spans 16 amino acids. With 5 bases clipped from V and 3 bases from J, the junction kept 10 bases outside the gene matches. CDR3 residues: CASSRLPSGIKETQYF. CDR3 DNA: TGTGCCAGCAGTCGTCTTCCTAGCGGGATAAAAGAGACCCAGTACTTC.